The rows below give T cell receptor beta chains drawn from one sample of a study of blood T cell repertoires in COVID-19. Here immunoSEQ multiplex PCR was the method, and the copy in TCRdb shows in-frame clones only, minus some. The sample has around 200,000 clones, around 80% seen once. Sequenced input: peripheral blood. These receptors all come from a woman aged 45-65 years with acute or convalescent COVID-19. The CDR3 runs from the conserved cysteine through the conserved F or W. Fields, in order: V gene, J gene, clone size, CDR3 length, D gene, CDR3 DNA, CDR3 protein. The D gene is left open where the match is weak. Size tells how often a clone was seen (once, few, many) or the class of an expanded clone, and some rows leave it out.

v_gene: TRBV11-2; j_gene: TRBJ2-1; abundance: .; len: 15; d_gene: .; CDR3nt: TGTGCCAGCAGCTCTATAGCGGAAATTAACAATGAGCAGTTCTTC; CDR3aa: CASSSIAEINNEQFF
v_gene: TRBV13; j_gene: TRBJ2-3; abundance: .; len: 15; d_gene: TRBD1; CDR3nt: TGTGCCAGCAGCTTACTGGGACAGCACACAGATACGCAGTATTTT; CDR3aa: CASSLLGQHTDTQYF
v_gene: TRBV9; j_gene: TRBJ2-5; abundance: few; len: 13; d_gene: .; CDR3nt: TGTGCCAGCAGCGCACCCCCGAGAGAGACCCAGTACTTC; CDR3aa: CASSAPPRETQYF
v_gene: TRBV9; j_gene: TRBJ1-2; abundance: .; len: 16; d_gene: .; CDR3nt: TGTGCCAGCAGCGTAGGTGGAGGGTTCGCTAACTATGGCTACACCTTC; CDR3aa: CASSVGGGFANYGYTF
v_gene: TRBV16; j_gene: TRBJ1-2; abundance: .; len: 15; d_gene: .; CDR3nt: TGTGCCAGCAGCCAACGGGGGACTCCCGAAGGTGGCTACACCTTC; CDR3aa: CASSQRGTPEGGYTF
v_gene: TRBV7-2; j_gene: TRBJ1-3; abundance: .; len: 14; d_gene: .; CDR3nt: TGTGCCAGCAGCTTAGTCGTCTCTGGAAACACCATATATTTT; CDR3aa: CASSLVVSGNTIYF
v_gene: TRBV5-1; j_gene: TRBJ2-5; abundance: .; len: 13; d_gene: .; CDR3nt: TGCGCCAGCAGCAGCCTACCCCAAGAGACCCAGTACTTC; CDR3aa: CASSSLPQETQYF
v_gene: TRBV7-3; j_gene: TRBJ2-7; abundance: many; len: 13; d_gene: .; CDR3nt: TGTGCCAGCAGCTTAACGCCCCTAGACGAGCAGTACTTC; CDR3aa: CASSLTPLDEQYF
v_gene: TRBV13; j_gene: TRBJ1-4; abundance: .; len: 14; d_gene: .; CDR3nt: TGTGCCAGCAGCTTAGGACAGGGATTCGAAAAACTGTTTTTT; CDR3aa: CASSLGQGFEKLFF
v_gene: TRBV7-9; j_gene: TRBJ2-1; abundance: .; len: 15; d_gene: TRBD2; CDR3nt: TGTGCCAGCAGCTTAGCGCTGGGGAGGGACAATGAGCAGTTCTTC; CDR3aa: CASSLALGRDNEQFF
v_gene: TRBV19; j_gene: TRBJ2-7; abundance: few; len: 14; d_gene: .; CDR3nt: TGTGCCAGTAGTATGGGGCCAGCCTCCTACGAGCAGTACTTC; CDR3aa: CASSMGPASYEQYF
v_gene: TRBV29-1; j_gene: TRBJ2-5; abundance: few; len: 14; d_gene: TRBD2; CDR3nt: TGCAGCGTTGAGGGCGGGAGAAGCACAGAGACCCAGTACTTC; CDR3aa: CSVEGGRSTETQYF
v_gene: TRBV6-2/TRBV6-3; j_gene: TRBJ2-1; abundance: .; len: 14; d_gene: TRBD2; CDR3nt: TGTGCCAGCAGTTACTTCAGCGGGGGCAATGAGCAGTTCTTC; CDR3aa: CASSYFSGGNEQFF
v_gene: TRBV4-1; j_gene: TRBJ1-5; abundance: .; len: 17; d_gene: TRBD1; CDR3nt: TGCGCCAGCAGCCAAGAAGGGGGACAGGGGAGGAGTCAGCCCCAGCATTTT; CDR3aa: CASSQEGGQGRSQPQHF
v_gene: TRBV15; j_gene: TRBJ2-3; abundance: .; len: 14; d_gene: TRBD2; CDR3nt: TGTGCCACCAGGACGCGGGAGGTTATGGATACGCAGTATTTT; CDR3aa: CATRTREVMDTQYF
v_gene: TRBV7-8; j_gene: TRBJ2-5; abundance: .; len: 12; d_gene: .; CDR3nt: TGTGCCAGCAGCCATACTGCGGAGACCCAGTACTTC; CDR3aa: CASSHTAETQYF
v_gene: TRBV3-1/TRBV3-2; j_gene: TRBJ2-7; abundance: once; len: 12; d_gene: .; CDR3nt: TGTGCCAGCAGCCAAGTGAGGCGCGAGCAGTACTTC; CDR3aa: CASSQVRREQYF
v_gene: TRBV9; j_gene: TRBJ2-3; abundance: .; len: 12; d_gene: .; CDR3nt: TGTGCCAGCAGCTCAAACACAGATACGCAGTATTTT; CDR3aa: CASSSNTDTQYF
v_gene: TRBV10-1; j_gene: TRBJ2-7; abundance: .; len: 18; d_gene: TRBD2; CDR3nt: TGCGCCAGCAGCCTCCCGAGTCAAGAGCGGGAGGGGTTATACGAGCAGTACTTC; CDR3aa: CASSLPSQEREGLYEQYF
v_gene: TRBV14; j_gene: TRBJ2-2; abundance: .; len: 15; d_gene: TRBD1; CDR3nt: TGTGCCAGCAGCCCCCACAGGGGGCTCACCGGGGAGCTGTTTTTT; CDR3aa: CASSPHRGLTGELFF
v_gene: TRBV9; j_gene: TRBJ2-1; abundance: .; len: 15; d_gene: .; CDR3nt: TGTGCCAGCAGCCCTCAGGGGAATTCCTACAATGAGCAGTTCTTC; CDR3aa: CASSPQGNSYNEQFF
v_gene: TRBV6-5; j_gene: TRBJ1-1; abundance: .; len: 13; d_gene: TRBD1; CDR3nt: TGTGCCAGCAAGGGACAGATGAACACTGAAGCTTTCTTT; CDR3aa: CASKGQMNTEAFF
v_gene: TRBV27; j_gene: TRBJ2-3; abundance: .; len: 17; d_gene: TRBD2; CDR3nt: TGTGCCAGCAGTTTGGGACTATCCCTTAGGGGCACAGATACGCAGTATTTT; CDR3aa: CASSLGLSLRGTDTQYF
v_gene: TRBV3-1/TRBV3-2; j_gene: TRBJ1-2; abundance: .; len: 15; d_gene: .; CDR3nt: TGTGCCAGCAGCCAAGGGGAGCGGGCCCTTTATGGCTACACCTTC; CDR3aa: CASSQGERALYGYTF
v_gene: TRBV19; j_gene: TRBJ2-3; abundance: .; len: 16; d_gene: TRBD2; CDR3nt: TGTGCCAGTAGTATAGGTCTAGCGGTGAGCACAGATACGCAGTATTTT; CDR3aa: CASSIGLAVSTDTQYF